This TCR beta chain derives from a study of T cells in women clearing cervical HPV infection. Study-wide results and limits: Richness differences could reflect unmeasured T-cell content per sample. TRBV6-7 abundance was lower in cases than controls (0.11% versus 0.16%).

As regards this clone: Its antigen remains unknown. Read coverage stops 3 residues before the CDR3 terminus; the germline J gene supplies the remainder.

The germline V gene has CDR1 MRHNA and CDR2 SNTAGT. Deletions cut 2 bases from V and 1 base from J, with 11 bases between. The CDR3 sequence is 15 residues long. Average input was approximately 1.3 ug genomic DNA for immunoSEQ TCR beta CDR3 amplification. The method was immunoSEQ multiplex PCR; TCRdb's version includes in-frame clones alone and lacks a portion of them. In total, the table holds over 30,000 clones. Cervical HPV DNA detected by MY09/MY11 PCR, typed by dot-blot. The V gene is TRBV6-4, the J gene TRBJ1-1; D may be TRBD1 (5 bases). Specimen: blood buffy coat. The clonotype comes from a woman between 18 and 69 years old with a cervical HPV16 infection that either progressed to CIN3+ or cleared (not recorded which). CDR3 residues: CASSDGGIWNTEAFF. The CDR3 DNA, read in part, is TGTGCCAGCAGTGACGGGGGGATTTGGAACACTGAA.